This T cell receptor (beta chain) was observed in a study of PD-L1 blockade in urothelial cancer. Study background: In terms of prior chemotherapy, patients had received 0 to 3 regimens. Analyses used blood from 3 weeks (second dose) and 6 weeks after treatment start. The median T cell count in blood samples was around 150,000.

CDR3 size: 16 residues. The ends lost 5 bases at V and 7 bases at J; junction bases unmatched: 11. Germline values: CDR1 SGHTA, CDR2 FQGNSA. Generated by immunoSEQ multiplex PCR, the TCRdb table keeps only in-frame clones and is missing some. The sample comprises approximately 100,000 clones, approximately 85% of which are singletons, and 2% to 3% rests with the top ten. The rearrangement uses TRBV7-2 and TRBJ2-3; 11 bases map to TRBD2. This receptor was identified in a man aged 45-65 years with urothelial cancer. The sequenced sample was PBMCs, obtained around atezolizumab (anti-PD-L1) treatment. The CDR3 sequence is CASSNRLAGPTHTQYF. The CDR3 DNA reads TGTGCCAGCAGCAACCGACTAGCGGGACCCACGCATACGCAGTATTTT.